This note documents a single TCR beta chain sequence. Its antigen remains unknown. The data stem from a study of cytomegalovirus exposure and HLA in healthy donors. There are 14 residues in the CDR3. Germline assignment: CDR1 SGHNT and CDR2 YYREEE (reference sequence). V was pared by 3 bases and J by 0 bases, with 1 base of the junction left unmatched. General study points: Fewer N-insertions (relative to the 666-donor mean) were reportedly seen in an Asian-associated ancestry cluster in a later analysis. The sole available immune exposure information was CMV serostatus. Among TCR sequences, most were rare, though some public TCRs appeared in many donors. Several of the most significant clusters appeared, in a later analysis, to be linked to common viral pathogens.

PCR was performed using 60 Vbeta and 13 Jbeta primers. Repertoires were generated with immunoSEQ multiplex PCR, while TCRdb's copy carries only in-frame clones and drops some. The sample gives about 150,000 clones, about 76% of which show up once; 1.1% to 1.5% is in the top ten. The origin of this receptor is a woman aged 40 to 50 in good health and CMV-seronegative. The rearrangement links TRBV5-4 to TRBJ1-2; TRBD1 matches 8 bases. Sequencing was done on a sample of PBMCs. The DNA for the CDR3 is TGTGCCAGCAGCTGGACAGGGACTAACTATGGCTACACCTTC. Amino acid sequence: CASSWTGTNYGYTF.